This record concerns one TCR beta chain sequence. The same CDR3 also results from other DNA sequences found in this sample. V gave up 4 bases and J gave up 3 bases; unmatched junction bases: 4. CDR1 is SGHDT and CDR2 is YYEEEE in the germline V gene. The CDR3 sequence is 14 residues long. The data derive from a study of blood T cell repertoires in COVID-19. Background on the study: Both acute and convalescent COVID-19 samples were obtained from the United States, Italy and Spain. PBMCs, B-cell-depleted T cells, or T cells were the source of the cDNA or gDNA that made up the material.

In the original analysis: The assay estimated nucleated cells by amplifying reference gene primers. The repertoire was sequenced with immunoSEQ multiplex PCR; TCRdb's copy has only in-frame clones and lacks some. V, J and clone size are those of that table, while D and trimming were read from the DNA. The profile covers roughly 350,000 clones, with roughly 85% appearing a single time and roughly 3.6% taken by the ten largest. The receptor's source is a woman younger than 30 with acute or convalescent COVID-19. The genes are TRBV5-6 and TRBJ2-7; TRBD2 matches 10 bases. The specimen sequenced was peripheral blood. CDR3 sequence (DNA): TGTGCCAGCAGCCTGCTAGCGGGAGTCTACGAGCAGTACTTC. It is translated as CASSLLAGVYEQYF. Looking up the rest from reference TRBV5-6 and TRBJ2-7 gives the full variable domain: DAGVTQSPTHLIKTRGQQVTLRCSPKSGHDTVSWYQQALGQGPQFIFQYYEEEERQRGNFPDRFSGHQFPNYSSELNVNALLLGDSALYLCASSLLAGVYEQYFGPGTRLTVT.